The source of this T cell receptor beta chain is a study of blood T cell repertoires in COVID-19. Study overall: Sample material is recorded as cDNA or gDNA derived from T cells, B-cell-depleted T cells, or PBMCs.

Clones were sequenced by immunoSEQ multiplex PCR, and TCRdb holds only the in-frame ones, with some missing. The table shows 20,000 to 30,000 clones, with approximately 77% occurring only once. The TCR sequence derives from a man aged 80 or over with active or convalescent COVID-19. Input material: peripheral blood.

For the CDR3, the DNA is TGTGCCAGCAGTTTATACCAGGGGTCATATTCACCCCTCCACTTT. Amino acid sequence: CASSLYQGSYSPLHF. The genes are TRBV28 and TRBJ1-6; TRBD1 might be the D (6 bases). The germline V gene has CDR1 MDHEN and CDR2 SYDVKM. Trimming cost V 1 base and J 8 bases, with 12 bases left between them. The CDR3 contains 15 residues.